The clone carrying this T cell receptor beta chain was seen once. Its antigen is not known. The sample is drawn from a study of shared clonotypes between healthy human individuals. Points from the study as a whole: In general, naive subsets displayed greater estimated richness than memory subsets did.

Germline CDR1 reads SGHTA; CDR2 reads FQGNSA. J gave up 9 bases and V 5 bases, and 16 bases lay outside the gene matches. The CDR3 is 16 amino acids. The table came from immunoSEQ multiplex PCR; TCRdb's copy has only in-frame clones and leaves some out. The sample includes some 2,100,000 clones, nearly 97% of them seen just once. Only Caucasian adults living in Nashville, Tennessee served as donors. The rearrangement uses TRBV7-2 and TRBJ2-1, with 7 nucleotides matching TRBD2. The sequencing sample was made of naive CD4+ T cells sorted from blood. As to subset: CD45RA+ positively selected. The clonotype originates from a man aged 18 to 29 in good health. This chain's CDR3 is CASSRRGLRLSGEQFF. CDR3 nucleotide sequence: TGTGCCAGCAGCCGGCGGGGGTTGCGGCTTTCGGGTGAGCAGTTCTTC. Full variable domain (rest looked up from reference TRBV7-2 and TRBJ2-1): GAGVSQSPSNKVTEKGKDVELRCDPISGHTALYWYRQSLGQGLEFLIYFQGNSAPDKSGLPSDRFSAERTGGSVSTLTIQRTQQEDSAVYLCASSRRGLRLSGEQFFGPGTRLTVL.